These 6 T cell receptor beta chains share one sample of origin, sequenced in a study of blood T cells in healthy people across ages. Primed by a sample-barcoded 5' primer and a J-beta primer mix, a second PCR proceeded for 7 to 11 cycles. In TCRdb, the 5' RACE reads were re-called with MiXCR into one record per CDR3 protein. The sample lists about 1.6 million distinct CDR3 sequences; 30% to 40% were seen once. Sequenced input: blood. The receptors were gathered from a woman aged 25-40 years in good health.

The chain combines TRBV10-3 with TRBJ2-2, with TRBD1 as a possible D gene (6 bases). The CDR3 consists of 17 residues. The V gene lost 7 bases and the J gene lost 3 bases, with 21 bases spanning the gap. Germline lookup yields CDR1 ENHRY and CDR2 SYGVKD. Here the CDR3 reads CAIKGPITGRDTGELFF. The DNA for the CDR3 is TGTGCCATCAAGGGGCCCATTACAGGGCGGGACACCGGGGAGCTGTTTTTT.

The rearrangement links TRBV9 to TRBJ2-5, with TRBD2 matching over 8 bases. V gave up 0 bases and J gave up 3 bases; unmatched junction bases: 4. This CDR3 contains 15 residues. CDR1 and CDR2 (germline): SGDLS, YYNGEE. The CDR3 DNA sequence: TGTGCCAGCAGCGTAGGAATAGCGGGAAAAGAGACCCAGTACTTC. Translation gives CASSVGIAGKETQYF.

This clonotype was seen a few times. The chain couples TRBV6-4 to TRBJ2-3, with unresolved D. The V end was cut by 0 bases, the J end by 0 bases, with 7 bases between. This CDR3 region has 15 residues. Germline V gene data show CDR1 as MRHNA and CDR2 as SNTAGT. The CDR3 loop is CASSDSGSSTDTQYF. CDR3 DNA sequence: TGTGCCAGCAGTGACTCAGGGTCTAGCACAGATACGCAGTATTTT.

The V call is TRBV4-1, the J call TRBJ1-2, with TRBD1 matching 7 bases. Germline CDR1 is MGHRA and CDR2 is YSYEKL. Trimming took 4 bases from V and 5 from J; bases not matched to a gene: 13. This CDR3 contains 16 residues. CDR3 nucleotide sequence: TGCGCCAGCAGCCTGAACCGGGACAGACACTCTTATGGCTACACCTTC. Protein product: CASSLNRDRHSYGYTF.

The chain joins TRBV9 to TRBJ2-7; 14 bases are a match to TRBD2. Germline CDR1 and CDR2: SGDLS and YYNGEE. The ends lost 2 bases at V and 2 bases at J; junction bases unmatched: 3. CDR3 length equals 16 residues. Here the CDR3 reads CASSVGLAGGAYEQYF. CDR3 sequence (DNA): TGTGCCAGCAGCGTTGGACTAGCGGGGGGTGCCTACGAGCAGTACTTC.

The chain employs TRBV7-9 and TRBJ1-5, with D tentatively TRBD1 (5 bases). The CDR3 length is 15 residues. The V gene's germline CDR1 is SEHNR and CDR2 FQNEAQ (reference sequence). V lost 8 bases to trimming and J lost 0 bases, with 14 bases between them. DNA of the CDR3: TGTGCCAGCGCTGGGTTCCAGGGTAGCAATCAGCCCCAGCATTTT. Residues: CASAGFQGSNQPQHF.